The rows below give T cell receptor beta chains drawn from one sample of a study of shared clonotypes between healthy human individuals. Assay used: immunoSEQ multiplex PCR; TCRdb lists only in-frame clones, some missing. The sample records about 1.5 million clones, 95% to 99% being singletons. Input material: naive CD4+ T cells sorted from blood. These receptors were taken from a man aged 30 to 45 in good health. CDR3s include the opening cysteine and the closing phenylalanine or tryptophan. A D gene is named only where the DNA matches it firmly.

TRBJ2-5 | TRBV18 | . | TGTGCCAGCTCAGAGGGGGAAGAGACCCAGTACTTC | CASSEGEETQYF
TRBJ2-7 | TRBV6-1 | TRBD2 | TGTGCCAGCAGTGCTAGCGGCTACGAGCAGTACTTC | CASSASGYEQYF
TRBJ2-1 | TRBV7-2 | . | TGTGCCAGCAGCAAACCCGGGGGCAATGAGCAGTTCTTC | CASSKPGGNEQFF
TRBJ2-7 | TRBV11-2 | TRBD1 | TGTGCCAGCAGTTTCACCGGGACAGGGGCCTACGAGCAGTACTTC | CASSFTGTGAYEQYF
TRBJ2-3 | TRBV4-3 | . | TGCGCCAGCAGCAAGTCGGTAAGAGGGAGGCGTTCAGTCACAGATACGCAGTATTTT | CASSKSVRGRRSVTDTQYF
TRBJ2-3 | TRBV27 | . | TGTGCCAGCAGCCCCGACATTACTAGCACAGATACGCAGTATTTT | CASSPDITSTDTQYF
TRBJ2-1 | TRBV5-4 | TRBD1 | TGTGCCAGCAGCCGTAGACAGGGTTACAATGAGCAGTTCTTC | CASSRRQGYNEQFF
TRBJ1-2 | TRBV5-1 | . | TGCGCCAGCAGCTTGGTCGAACAGGGTGCCTATGGCTACACCTTC | CASSLVEQGAYGYTF
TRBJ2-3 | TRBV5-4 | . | TGTGCCAGCAGCTTGGGGGGCGATATTGTGACGCAGTATTTT | CASSLGGDIVTQYF
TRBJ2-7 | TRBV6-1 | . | TGTGCCAGCAGTGAATGGGACGAGCAGTACTTC | CASSEWDEQYF
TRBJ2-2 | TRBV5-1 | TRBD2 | TGCGCCAGCAGCCTTCTAGCGGGAGGTTCCGGGGAGCTGTTTTTT | CASSLLAGGSGELFF
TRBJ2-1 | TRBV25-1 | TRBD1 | TGTGCCAGCAGTGCAATGGCCGGGACAGTATATGAGCAGTTCTTC | CASSAMAGTVYEQFF
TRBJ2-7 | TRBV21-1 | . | TGTGCCAGCACCGGGACTAAGGACTACGAGCAGTACTTC | CASTGTKDYEQYF
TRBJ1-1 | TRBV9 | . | TGTGCCAGCAGCCCCGGGGCAGGGTACCTCTACACTGAAGCTTTCTTT | CASSPGAGYLYTEAFF
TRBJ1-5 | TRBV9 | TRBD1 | TGTGCCAGCAGCGCCGACAGGGGGCTGCAGCCCCAGCATTTT | CASSADRGLQPQHF
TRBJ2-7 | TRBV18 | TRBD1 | TGTGCCAGCTCACCGGGACAGGGGGATGTGGAGCAGTACTTC | CASSPGQGDVEQYF
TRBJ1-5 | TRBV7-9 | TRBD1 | TGTGCCAGCAGCTTAAAAGGGGGCTCATCCCCCCAGCATTTT | CASSLKGGSSPQHF
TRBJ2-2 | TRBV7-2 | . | TGTGCCAGCAGCTTAGCAGGGCCACCTTACACCGGGGAGCTGTTTTTT | CASSLAGPPYTGELFF
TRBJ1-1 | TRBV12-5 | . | TGTGCTAGTGGGGAGAAGTTAAACACTGAAGCTTTCTTT | CASGEKLNTEAFF
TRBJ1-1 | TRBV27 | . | TGTGCCAGCAGTTTAAACATGCAATACACTGAAGCTTTCTTT | CASSLNMQYTEAFF
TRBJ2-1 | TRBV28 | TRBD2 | TGTGCCAGCATCGACCAGCGGGGGAAATACAATGAGCAGTTCTTC | CASIDQRGKYNEQFF
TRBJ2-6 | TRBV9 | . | TGTGCCAGCAGCGCAGGGAAATCTGGGGCCAACGTCCTGACTTTC | CASSAGKSGANVLTF
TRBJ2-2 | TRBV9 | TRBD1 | TGTGCCACCAGCAGGGGCAGGGGGCTGGACACCGGGGAGCTGTTTTTT | CATSRGRGLDTGELFF
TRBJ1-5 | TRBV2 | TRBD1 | TGTGCCAGCAGTGGGGACAGATTAAATCAGCCCCAGCATTTT | CASSGDRLNQPQHF
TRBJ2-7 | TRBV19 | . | TGTGCCAGTAGCACCCAATCAGACAGGTCCTACGAGCAGTACTTC | CASSTQSDRSYEQYF
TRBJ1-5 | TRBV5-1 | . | TGCGCCAGCAGTTTGGACGGAAATCAGCCCCAGCATTTT | CASSLDGNQPQHF
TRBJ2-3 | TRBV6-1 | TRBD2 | TGTGCCAGCAGTGAAATCTGGGGGGGAGAGGATACGCAGTATTTT | CASSEIWGGEDTQYF
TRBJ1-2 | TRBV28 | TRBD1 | TGTGCCAGCAGTTTATCAGGGGGGATAAACTATGGCTACACCTTC | CASSLSGGINYGYTF
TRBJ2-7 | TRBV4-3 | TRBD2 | TGCGCCAGCAGCCAAGAGGTAGCGGGAAACTACGAGCAGTACTTC | CASSQEVAGNYEQYF